Listed here are 20 T cell receptor beta chains from one sample, sequenced in a study of regulatory T cells in long-lasting Graves disease. The time point: newly diagnosed GD, antithyroid drugs for less than 3 months. PBMC RNA served as the TCR library source. According to the study, TCR beta libraries were built with iRepertoire HTBI primers and CDR3-region Arm-PCR. Each CDR3 protein is one row after TCRdb ran MiXCR on the multiplex PCR reads. The sample shows 240,000 or so distinct CDR3 sequences, 20% of them seen only once. Sequenced material: peripheral blood mononuclear cells (PBMCs), taken at new diagnosis, from a patient treated with antithyroid drugs. The source of these receptors is a female donor with Graves disease.

This clonotype was picked up many times. The rearrangement uses TRBV5-4 and TRBJ1-1; the match to TRBD1 covers 8 bases. The germline CDR1 and CDR2 sequences are SGHNT and YYREEE (reference sequence). The V and J ends lost 4 bases and 3 bases, in that order; junction bases with no gene match: 5. The CDR3 is made up of 14 amino acids. The CDR3 region has the DNA TGTGCCAGCAGCCGGACAGGGATACACACTGAAGCTTTCTTT. It codes for CASSRTGIHTEAFF.

This clonotype has ten or more counts. V gene TRBV9 combines with J gene TRBJ1-1, with TRBD1 matching over 7 bases. CDR3 length: 14 residues. Germline V gene lookup returns CDR1 SGDLS and CDR2 YYNGEE. V was clipped by 4 bases and J by 11 bases; unmatched bases: 14. CDR3 protein: CASSPRDQGGLAFF. CDR3 DNA sequence: TGTGCCAGCAGCCCACGGGACCAGGGGGGATTGGCTTTCTTT.

This clonotype showed up many times. The CDR3 spells CSARPYLNQPQHF. Written as DNA, the CDR3 is TGCAGTGCTAGGCCCTACTTAAATCAGCCCCAGCATTTT. The rearrangement joins TRBV20-1 to TRBJ1-5; D is uncertain. Germline V lookup: CDR1 DFQATT, CDR2 SNEGSKA (reference sequence). CDR3 length: 13 amino acids. V lost 3 bases to trimming and J lost 4 bases, with 10 bases between them.

About this clonotype: Because the CDR3 is missing its conserved closing phenylalanine or tryptophan, this is likely a read error. This rearrangement joins TRBV11-2 to TRBJ1-4; 8 nucleotides agree with TRBD1. The CDR3 is 15 amino acids. Germline CDR1 SGHAT, CDR2 FQNNGV. This chain's CDR3 is CASSLGQATNERLFS. DNA for the CDR3: TGTGCCAGCAGCTTGGGACAGGCAACTAATGAAAGACTGTTTTCT.

With respect to this clonotype: Only one base separates this from a far larger clonotype, so it likely reflects a read error. The CDR3 nucleotides are TGTGCCAGCAGCTCCAGTTGGGGCAATGAGCAGTACTTC. This encodes CASSSSWGNEQYF. This chain connects TRBV7-2 to TRBJ2-7; maybe TRBD1 (5 bases). The V gene lost 4 bases and the J gene lost 7 bases, with 14 bases spanning the gap. Germline CDR1 and CDR2: SGHTA and FQGNSA. This CDR3 is 13 amino acids long.

The chain joins TRBV10-3 to TRBJ1-2, with D tentatively TRBD1 (5 bases). Trimming took 4 bases from V and 6 from J, leaving 12 bases between them. The CDR3 is 13 amino acids. Germline CDR1 and CDR2: ENHRY and SYGVKD. The CDR3, as DNA: TGTGCCATCAGTGGGGGGGGTTACGATGGCTACACCTTC. The encoded protein is CAISGGGYDGYTF.

The chain couples TRBV29-1 to TRBJ1-2; D might be TRBD1 (5 bases). Germline CDR1 reads SQVTM; CDR2 reads ANQGSEA. Trimming pared 3 bases from V and 8 bases from J, leaving 10 bases between. The CDR3 is 11 amino acids. DNA of the CDR3: TGCAGCGTTGAGGGAGGGGTAGGCTACACCTTC. It codes for CSVEGGVGYTF. Filled out from reference TRBV29-1 and TRBJ1-2, the complete variable domain reads SAVISQKPSRDICQRGTSLTIQCQVDSQVTMMFWYRQQPGQSLTLIATANQGSEATYESGFVIDKFPISRPNLTFSTLTVSNMSPEDSSIYLCSVEGGVGYTFGSGTRLTVV.

This clonotype was detected many times. V is TRBV12-3 or TRBV12-4 and J is TRBJ1-1, with unresolved D. The ends were cut back, 1 base at V and 4 bases at J, with 7 bases in the middle. The CDR3 loop spans 13 amino acids. The CDR3 DNA sequence: TGTGCCAGCAGTTTAGGGTGGGGCACTGAAGCTTTCTTT. This translates into CASSLGWGTEAFF.

The gene calls are TRBV7-2 and TRBJ1-2; no reliable D call. V lost 2 bases, J lost 4 bases, and 26 bases lay in between. The germline CDR1 and CDR2 sequences are SGHTA and FQGNSA. The CDR3 is made up of 19 amino acids. CDR3 loop: CASSLNHYGGTRSGYGYTF. CDR3 coding DNA: TGTGCCAGCAGCTTAAATCATTACGGCGGAACTCGGAGTGGCTATGGCTACACCTTC.

This clonotype was counted many times. The rearrangement joins TRBV7-2 to TRBJ2-1, with 9 nucleotides matching TRBD1. Germline V gene lookup returns CDR1 SGHTA and CDR2 FQGNSA. This CDR3 has 13 residues. The junction had 0 bases not matched to a gene; V was cut back by 5 bases and J by 4 bases. CDR3 loop: CASSGQGYNEQFF. The CDR3 nucleotides are TGTGCCAGCAGCGGACAGGGGTACAATGAGCAGTTCTTC.

This clonotype was seen many times. V usage is TRBV5-6 and J usage is TRBJ2-2; D unresolved. Trimming cost V 4 bases and J 0 bases, with 13 bases left between them. Germline V gene lookup returns CDR1 SGHDT and CDR2 YYEEEE. CDR3 length: 16 amino acids. CDR3 region: CASSNSLFANTGELFF. CDR3 bases: TGTGCCAGCAGCAACTCCCTTTTCGCGAACACCGGGGAGCTGTTTTTT.

This clonotype appeared many times. This rearrangement joins TRBV7-3 to TRBJ2-7; 7 bases fit TRBD2. J was trimmed by 0 bases and V by 5 bases; bases with no gene match: 7. CDR1 and CDR2 from the germline V gene are SGHTA and FQGTGA. The CDR3 loop spans 15 amino acids. The CDR3 region is CASSLVGGSSYEQYF. The DNA of the CDR3 is TGTGCCAGCAGCCTCGTCGGGGGGAGCTCCTACGAGCAGTACTTC. The complete variable domain, with remaining parts taken from reference TRBV7-3 and TRBJ2-7, reads GAGVSQTPSNKVTEKGKYVELRCDPISGHTALYWYRQSLGQGPEFLIYFQGTGAADDSGLPNDRFFAVRPEGSVSTLKIQRTERGDSAVYLCASSLVGGSSYEQYFGPGTRLTVT.

The sample holds many counts of this clonotype. This chain links TRBV7-3 with TRBJ2-1; TRBD2 matches 10 bases. This CDR3 has 15 residues. V lost 5 bases, J lost 6 bases, and 7 bases stayed unmatched. Germline-derived CDR1 and CDR2 are SGHTA and FQGTGA. The CDR3 reads CASSRSGRAPNEQFF. CDR3 in DNA: TGTGCCAGCAGCCGGAGCGGGAGGGCCCCCAATGAGCAGTTCTTC.

V gene TRBV20-1 combines with J gene TRBJ2-3; TRBD2 matches at 7 bases. The CDR3 extends over 13 amino acids. The germline CDR1 and CDR2 sequences are DFQATT and SNEGSKA (reference sequence). V lost 6 bases to trimming and J lost 0 bases; unmatched junction nucleotides: 3. CDR3 in DNA: TGCAGTGCCCCAGCGGGAAGCACAGATACGCAGTATTTT. This encodes CSAPAGSTDTQYF.

As for this clonotype: A clone one base away is much larger, so this may be a read error. The CDR3 sequence is CASRGLAETGELFF. The DNA for the CDR3 is TGTGCCAGCAGGGGACTAGCGGAGACCGGGGAGCTGTTTTTT. This rearrangement joins TRBV7-3 to TRBJ2-2; 11 bases agree with TRBD2. Germline-derived CDR1 and CDR2 are SGHTA and FQGTGA. CDR3 length: 14 amino acids. Trimming removed 6 bases from V and 5 bases from J; junction bases left unmatched: 2.

This clonotype was counted ten times or more. V usage is TRBV10-3 and J usage is TRBJ1-4, with D possibly being TRBD1 (6 bases). The CDR3 sequence is 14 residues long. The V gene lost 9 bases and the J gene lost 0 bases, with 11 bases spanning the gap. Germline CDR1 and CDR2: ENHRY and SYGVKD. The CDR3 nucleotides read TGTGCCATTGCAGGGGATGCAACTAATGAAAAACTGTTTTTT. Translating it yields CAIAGDATNEKLFF.

This clonotype was counted ten times or more. The chain joins TRBV7-9 to TRBJ2-1, with 8 bases fitting TRBD1. Germline CDR1 is SEHNR and CDR2 is FQNEAQ (reference sequence). This CDR3 region has 14 residues. Unmatched junction bases numbered 4, after V lost 6 bases and J lost 3 bases. CDR3 residues: CASSQGAIYNEQFF. CDR3 nucleotides: TGTGCCAGCAGTCAGGGGGCAATCTACAATGAGCAGTTCTTC.

This clonotype has ten or more counts. The chain joins TRBV20-1 to TRBJ1-1; D unclear. Trimming removed 2 bases from V and 1 base from J, with 8 bases in between. This CDR3 comprises 13 residues. The germline V gene encodes CDR1 DFQATT and CDR2 SNEGSKA (reference sequence). CDR3 sequence: CSARLPRNTEAFF. The CDR3 nucleotides are TGCAGTGCTAGACTCCCGAGGAACACTGAAGCTTTCTTT.

This clonotype was recorded many times. V usage is TRBV7-2 and J usage is TRBJ2-1, with TRBD2 matching 9 bases. V lost 5 bases and J lost 9; bases outside the gene matches: 14. This CDR3 region has 16 residues. Germline values: CDR1 SGHTA, CDR2 FQGNSA. CDR3 residues: CASSGKGRGGSSEQFF. The DNA for the CDR3 is TGTGCCAGCAGCGGGAAAGGGCGGGGGGGCAGTAGTGAGCAGTTCTTC. Combining the CDR3 with reference TRBV7-2 and TRBJ2-1 gives the whole variable domain GAGVSQSPSNKVTEKGKDVELRCDPISGHTALYWYRQSLGQGLEFLIYFQGNSAPDKSGLPSDRFSAERTGGSVSTLTIQRTQQEDSAVYLCASSGKGRGGSSEQFFGPGTRLTVL.

About this clonotype: A clone one base away is much larger, so this may be a read error. The chain combines TRBV6-1 with TRBJ1-5, with no clear D. This CDR3 contains 13 residues. Germline assignment: CDR1 MNHNS and CDR2 SASEGT. CDR3 bases: TGTGCCAGCAGGCTTACGAGCAGTCAGCCCCAGCATTTT. Translating it yields CASRLTSSQPQHF.